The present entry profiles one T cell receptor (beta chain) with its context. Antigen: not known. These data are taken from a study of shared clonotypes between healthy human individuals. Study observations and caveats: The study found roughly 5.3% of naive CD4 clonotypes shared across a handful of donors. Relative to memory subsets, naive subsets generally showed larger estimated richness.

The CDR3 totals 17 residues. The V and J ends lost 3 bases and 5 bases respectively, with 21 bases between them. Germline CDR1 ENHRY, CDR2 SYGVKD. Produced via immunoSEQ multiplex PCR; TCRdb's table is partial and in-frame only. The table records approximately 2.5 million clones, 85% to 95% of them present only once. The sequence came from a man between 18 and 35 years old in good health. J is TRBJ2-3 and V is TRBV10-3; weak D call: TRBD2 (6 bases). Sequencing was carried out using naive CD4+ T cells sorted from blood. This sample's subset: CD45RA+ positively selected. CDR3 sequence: CAISDRLTRGGGDTQYF. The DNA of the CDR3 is TGTGCCATCAGTGACCGGCTGACTAGGGGAGGTGGAGATACGCAGTATTTT.